The 4 T cell receptor beta chains in this list originate from one sample, sequenced in a study of Ad26.COV2.S vaccination and SARS-CoV-2 variants. Stated treatment: around 19 received Ad26.COV2.S at low or high dose, single or two shots; about five received placebo; per-sample allocation not given. It was on day 63 after the first vaccine or placebo injection that samples were taken. Clones were sequenced by immunoSEQ multiplex PCR, and TCRdb holds only the in-frame ones, with some missing. Of 430,000 or so clones listed, 80% to 95% were seen once; the top ten hold approximately 12%. Here the sequenced sample was peripheral blood, taken in a trial of Ad26.COV2.S vaccine versus placebo. These receptors originate from a person between 18 and 59 years old who received the Ad26.COV2.S COVID-19 vaccine or a placebo.

The chain joins TRBV6-5 to TRBJ2-7; 9 nucleotides agree with TRBD1. Trimming cost V 9 bases and J 4 bases; bases outside gene matches: 10. CDR3 size: 14 residues. Germline-derived CDR1 and CDR2 are MNHEY and SVGAGI. In DNA form, the CDR3 reads TGTGCCAGTTCACTCCGGGACAGGGATTACGAGCAGTACTTC. It is translated as CASSLRDRDYEQYF.

V is TRBV12-3 or TRBV12-4 and J is TRBJ2-1, with D perhaps matching TRBD1 (6 bases). This CDR3 region has 13 residues. V lost 3 bases and J 8 bases, leaving 11 bases between the germline ends. The CDR3 protein is CASSFTGFHEQFF. CDR3 coding DNA: TGTGCCAGCAGTTTCACAGGGTTCCATGAGCAGTTCTTC.

The gene calls are TRBV19 and TRBJ2-3; tentative D call: TRBD2 (6 bases). This CDR3 is built from 14 residues. The V end was cut by 3 bases, the J end by 2 bases, with 9 bases between. CDR1 and CDR2 (germline): LNHDA, SQIVND (reference sequence). The CDR3 loop is CASSMAGPTDTQYF. The DNA of the CDR3 is TGTGCCAGTAGTATGGCGGGGCCCACAGATACGCAGTATTTT. Together with reference TRBV19 and TRBJ2-3, the CDR3 gives the full variable domain: DGGITQSPKYLFRKEGQNVTLSCEQNLNHDAMYWYRQDPGQGLRLIYYSQIVNDFQKGDIAEGYSVSREKKESFPLTVTSAQKNPTAFYLCASSMAGPTDTQYFGPGTRLTVL.

J is TRBJ2-7 and V is TRBV7-8; maybe TRBD2 (7 bases). V dropped 1 base and J dropped 2 bases, with 21 bases sitting between them. Germline V lookup: CDR1 SGHVS, CDR2 FQNEAQ. The CDR3 consists of 18 residues. The CDR3 DNA is TGTGCCAGCAGCTTAGTGGGGGGGCACTGGCGGACTCCCTACGAGCAGTACTTC. The encoded protein is CASSLVGGHWRTPYEQYF.